One sample yielded the 20 T cell receptor beta chains listed below, sequenced in a study of shared clonotypes between healthy human individuals. Profiled with immunoSEQ multiplex PCR; TCRdb holds only in-frame clones, not every one. The table lists roughly 2.6 million clones, just over 90% of them singletons. The material sequenced was naive CD4+ T cells sorted from blood. As to subset: CD45RA+ positively selected. The receptors come from a young man in good health.

This chain links TRBV9 with TRBJ2-2, with 9 bases aligning to TRBD1. The germline V gene encodes CDR1 SGDLS and CDR2 YYNGEE. This CDR3 region has 18 residues. J lost 6 bases, V lost 0 bases, and 12 bases had no gene match. CDR3 region: CASSVEVARQGVSGELFF. The CDR3 DNA sequence: TGTGCCAGCAGCGTAGAAGTAGCGAGACAGGGGGTCTCCGGGGAGCTGTTTTTT. The variable domain in full, with the rest retrieved from reference TRBV9 and TRBJ2-2, is DSGVTQTPKHLITATGQRVTLRCSPRSGDLSVYWYQQSLDQGLQFLIQYYNGEERAKGNILERFSAQQFPDLHSELNLSSLELGDSALYFCASSVEVARQGVSGELFFGEGSRLTVL.

The rearrangement joins TRBV6-5 to TRBJ2-7; D gene ambiguous. The CDR3 spans 14 residues. Germline values: CDR1 MNHEY, CDR2 SVGAGI. V dropped 6 bases and J dropped 0 bases, with 12 bases sitting between them. DNA of the CDR3: TGTGCCAGCAGACTAACCCATAGCTCCTACGAGCAGTACTTC. Its protein product is CASRLTHSSYEQYF.

The chain combines TRBV6-5 with TRBJ2-3; TRBD2 matches at 7 bases. The CDR3 has 15 residues. Germline trimming cut 5 bases from V and 2 bases from J; bases unmatched to any gene: 7. CDR1 is MNHEY, CDR2 SVGAGI, per germline. CDR3 in DNA: TGTGCCAGCAGTCCCGGCGGGGGTCCCACAGATACGCAGTATTTT. Translating gives CASSPGGGPTDTQYF.

The V and J genes are TRBV7-9 and TRBJ2-3; 8 bases map to TRBD2. CDR3 length: 16 residues. Germline V gene data show CDR1 as SEHNR and CDR2 as FQNEAQ (reference sequence). V dropped 5 bases and J dropped 1; count of bases not matched to a gene: 8. The CDR3 DNA sequence: TGTGCCAGCAGCCCCCCCCGGCGGGGGGGCACAGATACGCAGTATTTT. It specifies CASSPPRRGGTDTQYF.

The chain employs TRBV6-4 and TRBJ2-7, with 7 bases matching TRBD1. Per the germline V gene, CDR1 is MRHNA and CDR2 is SNTAGT. This CDR3 has 15 residues. J was trimmed by 0 bases and V by 3 bases; bases with no gene match: 5. CDR3 DNA sequence: TGTGCCAGCAGTGAAGTGACAGGGACCTCCTACGAGCAGTACTTC. Translation gives CASSEVTGTSYEQYF.

The CDR3 loop is CAWSVRRGRVGYTF. The CDR3 region has the DNA TGTGCCTGGAGTGTGCGTAGGGGGCGGGTTGGCTACACCTTC. The J gene is TRBJ1-2, the V gene TRBV30; the match to TRBD1 covers 7 bases. Trimming at V came to 0 bases and at J to 7 bases, leaving 8 bases not matched to a gene. The CDR3 extends over 14 amino acids. Looked up from germline, CDR1 is GTSNPN and CDR2 is SVGIG (reference sequence).

This chain uses TRBV7-6 with TRBJ1-1; D uncertain. Germline V gene sequence: CDR1 SGHVS, CDR2 FNYEAQ. Trimming took 5 bases from V and 3 from J, leaving 13 bases between them. This CDR3 region has 14 residues. CDR3 region: CASSPIVADTEAFF. The CDR3 DNA sequence: TGTGCCAGCAGCCCCATAGTGGCGGACACTGAAGCTTTCTTT.

The CDR3 DNA reads as TGTGCCAGCAGCTTAGCACTAGTGGTTATAGATGAGCAGTTCTTC. This gives the protein CASSLALVVIDEQFF. The chain is built from TRBV7-9 and TRBJ2-1; a possible D gene is TRBD2 (5 bases). The CDR3 is 15 amino acids. Germline V gene data show CDR1 as SEHNR and CDR2 as FQNEAQ (reference sequence). V was trimmed by 0 bases and J by 8 bases, leaving 14 bases between them.

V and J are TRBV19 and TRBJ1-6; the D is unclear. Trimming pared 2 bases from V and 4 bases from J, leaving 9 bases between. This CDR3 is 15 amino acids long. Looked up from germline, CDR1 is LNHDA and CDR2 is SQIVND (reference sequence). The CDR3 reads CASSISRPYNSPLHF. CDR3 DNA sequence: TGTGCCAGTAGTATAAGCAGGCCTTATAATTCACCCCTCCACTTT.

This chain links TRBV9 with TRBJ2-5; 8 nucleotides line up with TRBD2. From germline, CDR1 is SGDLS and CDR2 YYNGEE. The CDR3 consists of 16 residues. V lost 2 bases and J lost 2; bases outside the gene matches: 8. CDR3 region: CASSVLAGGTQETQYF. In DNA form, the CDR3 reads TGTGCCAGCAGCGTTCTAGCGGGTGGGACTCAAGAGACCCAGTACTTC.

The rearrangement uses TRBV4-3 and TRBJ2-1; no reliable D call. CDR3 size: 16 residues. V lost 2 bases to trimming and J lost 0 bases, with 11 bases between them. Germline V gives CDR1 LGHNA, CDR2 YSLEER. The CDR3 DNA follows: TGCGCCAGCAGCCAAAGAACGGCCGGCTCCTACAATGAGCAGTTCTTC. It yields the protein CASSQRTAGSYNEQFF.

The chain uses TRBV28 and TRBJ1-3; D unclear. V lost 10 bases and J 2 bases, leaving 15 bases between the germline ends. Per the germline V gene, CDR1 is MDHEN and CDR2 is SYDVKM. There are 14 residues in the CDR3. Written as DNA, the CDR3 is TGTGCCACCCAACGTGGCGGCGCTGGAAACACCATATATTTT. Its translation is CATQRGGAGNTIYF.

The V and J genes are TRBV28 and TRBJ1-6; D not certain. V lost 7 bases and J 1 base, leaving 17 bases between the germline ends. CDR3 length: 17 amino acids. Germline V lookup: CDR1 MDHEN, CDR2 SYDVKM. Here the CDR3 reads CASTGGKGGSYNSPLHF. CDR3 bases: TGTGCCAGCACCGGAGGAAAGGGTGGGTCCTATAATTCACCCCTCCACTTT.

This chain uses TRBV5-1 with TRBJ2-3; unclear D gene. This CDR3 is 14 amino acids long. Germline assignment: CDR1 SGHRS and CDR2 YFSETQ. Trimming pared 4 bases from V and 0 bases from J, leaving 9 bases between. The CDR3 loop reads CASSPDTSTDTQYF. For the CDR3, the DNA is TGCGCCAGCAGCCCCGATACTAGCACAGATACGCAGTATTTT.

The V gene is TRBV19, the J gene TRBJ2-5; TRBD1 aligns across 7 bases. The CDR3 contains 14 residues. The ends lost 4 bases at V and 4 bases at J; junction bases unmatched: 6. The germline CDR1 and CDR2 sequences are LNHDA and SQIVND (reference sequence). The CDR3 DNA sequence: TGTGCCAGTAGTACCCAGACAGGGTTAGAGACCCAGTACTTC. It codes for CASSTQTGLETQYF.

This rearrangement joins TRBV2 to TRBJ2-7, with 8 nucleotides matching TRBD2. V lost 7 bases to trimming and J lost 4 bases; unmatched junction nucleotides: 9. This CDR3 has 14 residues. The germline gives CDR1 SNHLY, CDR2 FYNNEI. CDR3 nucleotide sequence: TGTGCCAGCAAGTTTAGCGGGGCTATTTACGAGCAGTACTTC. Translation: CASKFSGAIYEQYF.

The chain has TRBV7-9 and TRBJ2-4; D is possibly TRBD2 (5 bases). Between the trimmed V and J ends, which lost 3 bases and 12 bases, there was a span of 12 bases. This CDR3 has 12 residues. Germline V gene sequence: CDR1 SEHNR, CDR2 FQNEAQ (reference sequence). The CDR3 DNA reads as TGTGCCAGCAGCTTTCAGCTAGCAACTCAGTACTTC. Protein product: CASSFQLATQYF. Full variable domain (remainder filled in from reference TRBV7-9 and TRBJ2-4): DTGVSQNPRHKITKRGQNVTFRCDPISEHNRLYWYRQTLGQGPEFLTYFQNEAQLEKSRLLSDRFSAERPKGSFSTLEIQRTEQGDSAMYLCASSFQLATQYFGAGTRLSVL.

This chain links TRBV6-1 with TRBJ2-1, with D perhaps matching TRBD2 (6 bases). Germline-derived CDR1 and CDR2 are MNHNS and SASEGT. V lost 2 bases, J lost 2 bases, and 13 bases lay in between. This CDR3 has 16 amino acids. The DNA for the CDR3 is TGTGCCAGCAGTGAACGGGAGCGGTGGCCCTACAATGAGCAGTTCTTC. Translation: CASSERERWPYNEQFF.

J is TRBJ1-5 and V is TRBV28; D ambiguous. Germline CDR1 and CDR2: MDHEN and SYDVKM. The CDR3 has 15 residues. With 3 bases removed from V and 2 bases from J, the gap between germline ends came to 11 bases. CDR3 in DNA: TGTGCCAGCAGTTTCCTTGAAACGGGCAATCAGCCCCAGCATTTT. Its protein is CASSFLETGNQPQHF. Based on the CDR3 plus reference TRBV28 and TRBJ1-5, the full variable domain is DVKVTQSSRYLVKRTGEKVFLECVQDMDHENMFWYRQDPGLGLRLIYFSYDVKMKEKGDIPEGYSVSREKKERFSLILESASTNQTSMYLCASSFLETGNQPQHFGDGTRLSIL.

The chain is built from TRBV25-1 and TRBJ1-2; 7 bases fit TRBD1. This CDR3 comprises 13 residues. Germline V gene data show CDR1 as MGHDK and CDR2 as SYGVNS. Trimming cost V 4 bases and J 7 bases; bases outside gene matches: 6. The CDR3 DNA is TGTGCCAGCAGTGGACAGGGATGGGGTGGCTACACCTTC. Residues: CASSGQGWGGYTF.